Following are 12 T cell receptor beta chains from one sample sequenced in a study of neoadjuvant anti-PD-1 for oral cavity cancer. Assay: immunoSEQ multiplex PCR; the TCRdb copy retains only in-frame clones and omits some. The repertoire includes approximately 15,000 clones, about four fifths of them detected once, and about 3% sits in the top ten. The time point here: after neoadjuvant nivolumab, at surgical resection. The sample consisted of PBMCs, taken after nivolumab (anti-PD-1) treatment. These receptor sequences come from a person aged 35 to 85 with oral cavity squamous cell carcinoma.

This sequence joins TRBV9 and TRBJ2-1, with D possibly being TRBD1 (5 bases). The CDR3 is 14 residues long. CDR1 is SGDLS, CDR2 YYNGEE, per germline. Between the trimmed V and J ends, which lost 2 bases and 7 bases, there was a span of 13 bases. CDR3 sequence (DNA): TGTGCCAGCAGCGTGTACCAAGGGGCGAATGAGCAGTTCTTC. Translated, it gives CASSVYQGANEQFF.

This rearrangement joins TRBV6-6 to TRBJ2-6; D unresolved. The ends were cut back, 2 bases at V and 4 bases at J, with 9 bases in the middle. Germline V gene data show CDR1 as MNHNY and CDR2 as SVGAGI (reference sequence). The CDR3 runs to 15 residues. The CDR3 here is CASSYSSSGANVLTF. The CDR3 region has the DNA TGTGCCAGCAGTTACAGCAGCTCGGGGGCCAACGTCCTGACTTTC.

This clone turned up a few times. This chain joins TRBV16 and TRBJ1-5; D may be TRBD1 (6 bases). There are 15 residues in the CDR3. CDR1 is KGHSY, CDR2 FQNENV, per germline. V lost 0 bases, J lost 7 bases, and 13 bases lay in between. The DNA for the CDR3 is TGTGCCAGCAGCCAATCACGACAGGAGCGCCAGCCCCAGCATTTT. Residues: CASSQSRQERQPQHF.

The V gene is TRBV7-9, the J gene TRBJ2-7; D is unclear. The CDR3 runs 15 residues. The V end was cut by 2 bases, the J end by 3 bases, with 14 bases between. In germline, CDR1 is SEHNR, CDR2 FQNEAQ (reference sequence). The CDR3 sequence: CASSLKGSFGYEQYF. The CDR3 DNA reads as TGTGCCAGCAGCTTAAAGGGCAGCTTCGGCTACGAGCAGTACTTC. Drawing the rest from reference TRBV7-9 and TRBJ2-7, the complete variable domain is DTGVSQNPRHKITKRGQNVTFRCDPISEHNRLYWYRQTLGQGPEFLTYFQNEAQLEKSRLLSDRFSAERPKGSFSTLEIQRTEQGDSAMYLCASSLKGSFGYEQYFGPGTRLTVT.

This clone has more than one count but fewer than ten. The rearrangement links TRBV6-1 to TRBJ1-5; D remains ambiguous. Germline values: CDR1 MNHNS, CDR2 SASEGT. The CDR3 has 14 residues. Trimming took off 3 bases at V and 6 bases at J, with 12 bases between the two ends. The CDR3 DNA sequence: TGTGCCAGCAGTGATCCCTTTGGAAGTCAGCCCCAGCATTTT. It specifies CASSDPFGSQPQHF.

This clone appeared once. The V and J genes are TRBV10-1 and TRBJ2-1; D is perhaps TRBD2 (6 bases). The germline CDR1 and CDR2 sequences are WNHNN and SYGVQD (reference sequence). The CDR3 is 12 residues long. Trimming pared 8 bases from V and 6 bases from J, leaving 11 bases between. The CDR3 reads CASGPGLNEQFF. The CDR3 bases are TGCGCCAGCGGCCCGGGACTCAATGAGCAGTTCTTC.

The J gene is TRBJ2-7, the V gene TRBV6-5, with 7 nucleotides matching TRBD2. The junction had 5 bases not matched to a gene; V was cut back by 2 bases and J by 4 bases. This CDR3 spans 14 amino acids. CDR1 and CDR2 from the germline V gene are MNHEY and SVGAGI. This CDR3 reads CASSYVRERYEQYF. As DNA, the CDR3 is TGTGCCAGCAGTTACGTGCGGGAGAGGTACGAGCAGTACTTC.

Here the CDR3 reads CASSFVHATNEKLFF. Written as DNA, the CDR3 is TGTGCCAGCAGCTTCGTCCATGCAACTAATGAAAAACTGTTTTTT. The chain recombines TRBV7-3 with TRBJ1-4; D unresolved. Between the trimmed V and J ends, which lost 3 bases and 0 bases, there was a span of 8 bases. Germline V gene lookup returns CDR1 SGHTA and CDR2 FQGTGA. CDR3 length: 15 residues.

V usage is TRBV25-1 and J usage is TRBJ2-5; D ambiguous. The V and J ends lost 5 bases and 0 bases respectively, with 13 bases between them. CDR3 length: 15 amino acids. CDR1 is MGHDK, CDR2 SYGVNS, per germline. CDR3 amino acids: CASSSSRAHQETQYF. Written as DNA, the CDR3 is TGTGCCAGCAGTTCCTCTCGGGCCCACCAAGAGACCCAGTACTTC.

The CDR3 is CASSHRQGLTDTQYF. CDR3 bases: TGTGCCAGCAGCCACCGACAGGGTCTGACAGATACGCAGTATTTT. The V gene is TRBV7-9, the J gene TRBJ2-3; 7 bases map to TRBD1. V shed 5 bases, J shed 3 bases, and the junction held 8 bases outside the gene matches. The germline V gene encodes CDR1 SEHNR and CDR2 FQNEAQ (reference sequence). The CDR3 loop spans 15 amino acids.

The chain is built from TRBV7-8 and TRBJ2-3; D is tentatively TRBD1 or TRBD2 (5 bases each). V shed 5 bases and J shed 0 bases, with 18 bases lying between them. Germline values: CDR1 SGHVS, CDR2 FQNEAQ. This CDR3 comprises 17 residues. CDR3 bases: TGTGCCAGCAGCGCTCTGACCGGGACGGAGAGCACAGATACGCAGTATTTT. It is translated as CASSALTGTESTDTQYF. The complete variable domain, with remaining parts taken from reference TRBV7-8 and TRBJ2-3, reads GAGVSQSPRYKVAKRGQDVALRCDPISGHVSLFWYQQALGQGPEFLTYFQNEAQLDKSGLPSDRFFAERPEGSVSTLKIQRTQQEDSAVYLCASSALTGTESTDTQYFGPGTRLTVL.

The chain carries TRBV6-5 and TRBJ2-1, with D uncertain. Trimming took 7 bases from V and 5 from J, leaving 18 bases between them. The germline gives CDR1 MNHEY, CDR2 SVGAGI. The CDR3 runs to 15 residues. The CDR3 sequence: CASTSSPRNNNEQFF. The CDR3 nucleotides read TGTGCCAGCACCTCCTCGCCTAGAAATAACAATGAGCAGTTCTTC.